This T cell receptor beta chain was captured in a study of identical twins (TCRdb year 2016). Background for the entire study: To test whether fetal clonotypes persist, the study used deep sequencing on TCR alpha and beta repertoires from monozygotic twins, unrelated adults of various ages, and cord blood. To rule out contamination, replicate twin experiments were performed at different times with different library preparation protocols. Overall results and qualifications from the work: Because the same donors could not be followed over many years, conclusions were based on cross-sectional statistical analysis. Invariant T cells such as MAIT and iNKT could partly confound zero-insertion analyses, although diverse VJ usage argued against such confounding for most clonotypes. In monozygotic twins, out-of-frame TCR alpha sharing was systematically underestimated by recombination models, although the models agreed with sharing between unrelated individuals. A weaker excess of twin sharing was found in beta out-of-frame sequences because the signal-to-noise ratio was lowered by fewer shared sequences. Compared with coincidental sharing between unrelated individuals, out-of-frame TCR alpha sequences shared between twins had an excess of sequences with low generation probability. Fewer insertions were carried by abundant cord blood beta clonotypes; a weaker similar trend was observed in young adult naive repertoires, while no such trend was observed in memory repertoires.

The CDR3 goes from the cysteine to the phenylalanine over 15 residues. The kept DNA is CDR3 alone, 45 bases in frame from the first base. CDR1 SGHRS and CDR2 YFSETQ are derived from the germline V gene. Trimming accounts for 0 bases at V and 13 bases at J, while the number of junction bases matched to no gene is 14. Every donor was a healthy Caucasian. Three pairs of female monozygotic twins, all aged roughly 18 to 30 years, made up the twin cohort. Positive isolation kits from Invitrogen were used to isolate the CD4+ and CD8+ T cell populations. This clonotype has a handful of counts. There is no known antigen for this receptor. Base qualities are not provided; no much larger clone lies one nucleotide away. The method behind the library was 5' RACE. TCRdb names Illumina HiSeq 2000 as the instrument used. A universal primer binding site was introduced by template switching, and a unique molecular identifier was present in the final cDNA, enabling accurate counting of TCR cDNA molecules. First-strand cDNA for TCR alpha and beta chains was synthesized from specific primers in the conserved constant-segment region. To control for contamination, every cDNA library carried two barcodes: a SMART-Mk sample barcode plus Illumina barcodes. TruSeq adapter sequences and Illumina sample barcodes were added in two successive PCR steps. The Illumina HiSeq platform was used with custom primers to sequence TCR alpha and beta cDNA libraries. On the authors' methods: Raw reads were processed with MiGEC to extract unique molecular identifiers, and MiXCR was used to determine CDR3 positions. For each individual, recombination models were inferred using an EM algorithm with the repgenHMM and IGoR tools. Shared clonotypes were analyzed with the tcR package in R, and sharing was normalized by the product of cloneset sizes. To study raw recombination free of thymic and clonal selection effects, out-of-frame nonproductive sequences were analyzed. TCRdb trimmed the raw reads at Q25, called clones with MiXCR and kept productive beta chains. Each entry merges the rows of one CDR3 protein and shows their most common DNA and genes. The V and J calls were determined by TCRdb, not by the authors. This sample lists 400,000 to 550,000 distinct CDR3 sequences; 20% to 25% were detected once. Of the sample, about 2.9% falls within the top ten clones.

The same data also went into a second study, on T cells expressing NK-cell markers. The second study's paper adds: Three sorted T-cell subsets (CD3+CD56+NKG2C+, CD3+CD56+NKG2C- and CD3+CD56-NKG2C+) from roughly eight donors had their TCR beta-chain repertoires profiled. Among the eight sequenced donors, seven were HCMV-seropositive and one was HCMV-seronegative. In several experiments an anti-gammadeltaTCR antibody was added to restrict sorting to alphabetaTCR-expressing T cells. In several donors, the dominant CD3+CD56+NKG2C+ clonotypes were found to rank among the top 10 CD8+ clonotypes and to make up about 1.0-8% of CD8+ T cells. Those dominant clonotypes were again the most abundant among CD3+CD56-NKG2C+ cells in a handful of donors, at about 28.3-60.1%. Whether the expanded NKG2C-expressing T cell clones were specific for HCMV antigens remained unclear. Randomly selected healthy volunteers, three men and five women, were used as the eight sequenced donors. To determine HCMV serostatus, a commercial ELISA kit was used to detect HCMV-specific IgG in serum. MIGEC was used to demultiplex reads and group reads by UMI, and MiTCR was used to assemble and quantify clonotypes. To exclude erroneous sequences, any TCR cDNA sequence not supported by at least two reads was discarded. The tcR package was used for downstream repertoire analysis, with clonotypes matched between fractions based on CDR3 nucleotide sequence plus V segment. Antigen specificity was annotated against VDJdb with VDJmatch, allowing one amino acid substitution in CDR3.

The receptor's source is a young woman in good health. The sequencing sample was made of CD4+ T cells sorted from blood. The rearranged chain carries TRBV5-1 and TRBJ1-1; the central 8 bases match TRBD1. DNA sequence: TGCGCCAGCAGCTTGGCTCCGGAGTTACAGGGGGAGGTTTTCTTT. Its protein is CASSLAPELQGEVFF. With the portions outside the CDR3 filled from the reference TRBV5-1 and TRBJ1-1 genes, the complete variable region becomes KAGVTQTPRYLIKTRGQQVTLSCSPISGHRSVSWYQQTPGQGLQFLFEYFSETQRNKGNFPGRFSGRQFSNSRSEMNVSTLELGDSALYLCASSLAPELQGEVFFGQGTRLTVV.